Listed below are T cell receptor beta chains from one sample, sequenced in a study of blood T cells in healthy people across ages. TCRdb redid the calling of the 5' RACE reads with MiXCR, one entry per CDR3 protein. The sample records over a million distinct CDR3 sequences, under 30% being singletons. These data were likewise used in another study, on T cells of mothers and their children.

The sequenced sample consisted of blood. The source of these receptors is a girl aged 2 to 10 in good health. CDR3s include the opening cysteine and the closing phenylalanine or tryptophan. Some rows have no size entry. The others give once, few or many, or a class for an expanded clone.

CDR3 protein: CSVDEGAEETQYF
clone size: few
V gene: TRBV29-1
J gene: TRBJ2-5

CDR3 protein: CSVRSGEQYF
clone size: .
V gene: TRBV29-1
J gene: TRBJ2-7

CDR3 protein: CASSLGRPLYNEQFF
clone size: few
V gene: TRBV5-1
J gene: TRBJ2-1

CDR3 protein: CASSFGGYGNSPLHF
clone size: .
V gene: TRBV11-2
J gene: TRBJ1-6

CDR3 protein: CASSSNRGSEKLFF
clone size: .
V gene: TRBV13
J gene: TRBJ1-4

CDR3 protein: CASVSGTSGSNEQFF
clone size: .
V gene: TRBV27
J gene: TRBJ2-1

CDR3 protein: CATSDFDAGADGYTF
clone size: few
V gene: TRBV24-1
J gene: TRBJ1-2

CDR3 protein: CASSFARETSGRNSYEQYF
clone size: .
V gene: TRBV5-1
J gene: .

CDR3 protein: CASSFRSGADEQFF
clone size: .
V gene: TRBV7-2
J gene: TRBJ2-1

CDR3 protein: CASSHRDFSYEQYF
clone size: .
V gene: TRBV7-9
J gene: .